These T cell receptor beta chains were read from a single sample in a study of beta chain features in type 1 diabetes. Clones were read by immunoSEQ multiplex PCR, and TCRdb kept only the in-frame ones, dropping some. The table includes roughly 230,000 clones, approximately 11% detected once. The sample taken for sequencing was naive CD4+ T cells from blood. The source of these receptors is a man aged 30-40 years with type 1 diabetes. CDR3s include the opening cysteine and the closing phenylalanine or tryptophan. The D gene is left open where the match is weak. Not all rows give a size; the values are once, few, many and, for expanded clones, a class.

size | J | V | D | DNA | CDR3
- | TRBJ1-1 | TRBV29-1 | TRBD1 | TGCAGCGTTGGACAGGGTGCGAACACTGAAGCTTTCTTT | CSVGQGANTEAFF
- | TRBJ2-5 | TRBV13 | - | TGTGCCAGCAGTCACTCACGCGCCGGGACTCCTGAAGAGACCCAGTACTTC | CASSHSRAGTPEETQYF
few | TRBJ2-5 | TRBV29-1 | - | TGCAGCGCCATCCTGTTAGCGGAAGAGACCCAGTACTTC | CSAILLAEETQYF
- | TRBJ2-3 | TRBV2 | - | TGTGCCAGCAGTGGAGGGACTGGCACAGATACGCAGTATTTT | CASSGGTGTDTQYF
- | TRBJ1-1 | TRBV9 | TRBD1 | TGTGCCAGCAGCGTGGGGACAGGGTTGAACACTGAAGCTTTCTTT | CASSVGTGLNTEAFF
few | TRBJ2-3 | TRBV19 | TRBD1 | TGTGCCAGTACCACTCCGGGACAGGGGGACAAAGATACGCAGTATTTT | CASTTPGQGDKDTQYF
- | TRBJ2-5 | TRBV19 | - | TGTGCCAGTAGTAGAGGGTACCAAGAGACCCAGTACTTC | CASSRGYQETQYF
few | TRBJ1-1 | TRBV11-2 | - | TGTGCCAGCAGCCCTCAGGTGAACACTGAAGCTTTCTTT | CASSPQVNTEAFF
- | TRBJ2-2 | TRBV7-2 | - | TGTGCCAGCAGAGCGAACGGGGAGCTGTTTTTT | CASRANGELFF
few | TRBJ2-7 | TRBV5-1 | TRBD1 | TGCGCCAGCAGCTTTCAGAGCGCCGGGACAGGGGGATACGAGCAGTACTTC | CASSFQSAGTGGYEQYF
- | TRBJ1-1 | TRBV7-2 | - | TGTGCCAGCAGCTTAGGCGGGGCGGGAAACACTGAAGCTTTCTTT | CASSLGGAGNTEAFF
few | TRBJ1-1 | TRBV2 | TRBD1 | TGTGCCAGCAGAGAAGGGACAGCGAACACTGAAGCTTTCTTT | CASREGTANTEAFF
- | TRBJ2-7 | TRBV27 | TRBD1 | TGTGCCAGCAGTAGCAGGGGGTCGGGGTCTTACGAGCAGTACTTC | CASSSRGSGSYEQYF
once | TRBJ1-2 | TRBV6-1 | TRBD1 | TGTGCCAGCAGTGTCCAGGGGGGCTATGGCTACACCTTC | CASSVQGGYGYTF
few | TRBJ1-2 | TRBV25-1 | - | TGTGCCAGCAGTGGAGACAGCCCCTATGGCTACACCTTC | CASSGDSPYGYTF